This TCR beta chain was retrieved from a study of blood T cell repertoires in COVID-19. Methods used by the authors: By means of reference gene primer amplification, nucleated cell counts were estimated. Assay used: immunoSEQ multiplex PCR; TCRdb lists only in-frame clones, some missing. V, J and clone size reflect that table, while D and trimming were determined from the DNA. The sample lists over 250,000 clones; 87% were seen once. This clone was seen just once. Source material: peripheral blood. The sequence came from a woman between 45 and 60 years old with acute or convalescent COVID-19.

CDR3 DNA sequence: TGTGCCACCAGTGATTTGCAAGAGGTTGGGACTATTAGCACAGATACGCAGTATTTT. It translates to CATSDLQEVGTISTDTQYF. The chain uses TRBV24-1 and TRBJ2-3, with TRBD2 identical over 7 bases. This CDR3 comprises 19 residues. Germline CDR1 and CDR2: KGHDR and SFDVKD. V dropped 0 bases and J dropped 0; count of bases not matched to a gene: 11.